This T cell receptor beta chain was identified in a study of OX40 agonist ivuxolimab in advanced cancers. The study's findings and limits: By week 6 at 0.1 to 3.0 mg/kg, blood CD4+ and CD8+ T cells had expanded clonally.

Worth noting for this clone: The antigen is undetermined. The same CDR3 also results from other DNA sequences found in this sample.

The CDR3 runs 12 residues. Germline V CDR1 and CDR2: MNHEY, SMNVEV (reference sequence). V was cut by 6 bases and J by 4 bases, with 9 bases left in between. TCRdb's copy holds only in-frame clones and misses some; the assay was immunoSEQ multiplex PCR. The sample yields 50,000 to 60,000 clones, 70% to 90% seen once. The sequenced sample was CD4+ or CD8+ T cells sorted from blood, obtained in a trial of the OX40 agonist ivuxolimab. This receptor was taken from an adult with an advanced solid tumor such as melanoma, head and neck, liver or kidney cancer. The gene calls are TRBV27 and TRBJ1-2, with D uncertain. CDR3 sequence reads: CASRSGGYGYTF. The CDR3 DNA reads as TGTGCCAGCAGGTCGGGAGGCTATGGCTACACCTTC.